The T cell receptor (beta chain) described here comes from a study of blood T cell repertoires in COVID-19. Across the whole study: Acute-phase and convalescent COVID-19 samples originated in the United States, Italy and Spain. PBMCs, B-cell-depleted T cells, or T cells were the source of the cDNA or gDNA that made up the material.

Authors' methods: It was from reference gene primer amplification that nucleated cell counts were estimated. The repertoire was sequenced with immunoSEQ multiplex PCR; TCRdb's copy has only in-frame clones and lacks some. V and J calls and clone size come straight from that table; D and trimming were deduced from the DNA. The repertoire holds approximately 250,000 clones, with around 83% as singletons. The CDR3 consists of 11 residues. The germline V and J ends were trimmed by 3 bases and 8 bases, with 7 bases remaining between them. Sequenced input: peripheral blood. V is TRBV12-3 or TRBV12-4 and J is TRBJ1-2; D gene uncertain. The origin of this receptor is a man between 35 and 55 years old who had recovered from COVID-19. The CDR3 DNA reads TGTGCCAGCAGTTTTGGGAGGGGCTACACCTTC. Amino acid sequence: CASSFGRGYTF.